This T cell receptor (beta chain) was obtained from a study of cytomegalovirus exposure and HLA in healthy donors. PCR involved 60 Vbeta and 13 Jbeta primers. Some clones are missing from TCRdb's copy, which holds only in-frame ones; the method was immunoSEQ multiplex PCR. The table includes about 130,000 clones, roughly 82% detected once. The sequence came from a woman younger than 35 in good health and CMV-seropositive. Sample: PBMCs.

CDR3 sequence reads: CATRGGRETQYF. CDR3 nucleotides: TGTGCCACGAGGGGGGGGCGGGAGACCCAGTACTTC. This chain uses TRBV28 with TRBJ2-5, with D perhaps TRBD2 (7 bases). The CDR3 is made up of 12 amino acids. The germline V gene has CDR1 MDHEN and CDR2 SYDVKM. Trimming removed 10 bases at V and 5 bases at J, with 14 bases between.